The following is a TCR beta chain sequence with its context. The sample belongs to a study of OX40 agonist ivuxolimab in advanced cancers. This CDR3 contains 13 residues. Germline loops: CDR1 KGHSH, CDR2 LQKENI. V was pared by 0 bases and J by 4 bases, with 7 bases between. The repertoire was sequenced with immunoSEQ multiplex PCR; TCRdb's copy has only in-frame clones and lacks some. The repertoire has around 67,000 clones, roughly 90% of them found once; the top ten carry under 1.1%. The V call is TRBV18, the J call TRBJ2-7; D not resolved. This sample comprised CD4+ or CD8+ T cells sorted from blood, obtained in a trial of the OX40 agonist ivuxolimab. This sequence originates from an adult with an advanced solid tumor such as melanoma, head and neck, liver or kidney cancer. The CDR3 bases are TGTGCCAGCTCACCACCCGAAGGGTACGAGCAGTACTTC. It is translated as CASSPPEGYEQYF.